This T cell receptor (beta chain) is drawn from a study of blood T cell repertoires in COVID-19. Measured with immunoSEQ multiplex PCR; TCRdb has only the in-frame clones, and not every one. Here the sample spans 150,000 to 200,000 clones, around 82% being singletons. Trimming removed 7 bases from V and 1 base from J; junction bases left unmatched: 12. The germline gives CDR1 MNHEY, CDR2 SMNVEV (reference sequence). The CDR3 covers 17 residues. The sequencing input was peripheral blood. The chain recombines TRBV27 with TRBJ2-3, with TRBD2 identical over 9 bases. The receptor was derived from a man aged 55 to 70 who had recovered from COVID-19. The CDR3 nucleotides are TGTGCCAGCACCCCGGTTGCGGGGGGGCAGGGCACAGATACGCAGTATTTT. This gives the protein CASTPVAGGQGTDTQYF.